These 10 T cell receptor beta chains came from one sample sequenced in a study of OX40 agonist ivuxolimab in advanced cancers. Only in-frame clones appear in the TCRdb table, and some are missing; sequencing was by immunoSEQ multiplex PCR. Found here are fewer than 100,000 clones, approximately 86% of them singletons; the top ten hold 2%. Sample: CD4+ or CD8+ T cells sorted from blood, taken in a trial of the OX40 agonist ivuxolimab. These receptors all stem from an adult with an advanced solid tumor such as melanoma, head and neck, liver or kidney cancer.

The chain is built from TRBV11-1 and TRBJ2-7; 7 bases line up with TRBD1. This CDR3 has 14 amino acids. V gave up 5 bases and J gave up 0 bases; unmatched junction bases: 4. Germline V CDR1 and CDR2: SGHAT, FQDESV (reference sequence). CDR3 DNA: TGTGCCAGCAGCCGACAGGGTCTCTCCTACGAGCAGTACTTC. This codes for CASSRQGLSYEQYF.

The chain uses TRBV7-9 and TRBJ2-4; 10 nucleotides agree with TRBD1. The germline CDR1 and CDR2 sequences are SEHNR and FQNEAQ (reference sequence). V lost 6 bases to trimming and J lost 5 bases; unmatched junction nucleotides: 4. The CDR3 has 14 residues. DNA for the CDR3: TGTGCCAGCAGTTCCGGGACAGGGGAAAACATTCAGTACTTC. This translates into CASSSGTGENIQYF.

The chain carries TRBV9 and TRBJ2-7; tentatively, D is TRBD1 or TRBD2 (5 bases each). The CDR3 spans 15 residues. V shed 4 bases and J shed 7 bases, with 21 bases lying between them. Germline CDR1 is SGDLS and CDR2 is YYNGEE. The CDR3, as DNA: TGTGCCAGCAGCCCCACCGGGACCGGGACCTGGGAGCAGTACTTC. This gives the protein CASSPTGTGTWEQYF.

The chain joins TRBV30 to TRBJ1-5, with a tentative D call TRBD1 (6 bases). With 3 bases removed from V and 3 bases from J, the gap between germline ends came to 9 bases. This CDR3 has 13 amino acids. The germline CDR1 and CDR2 sequences are GTSNPN and SVGIG (reference sequence). CDR3 residues: CAWSRQDNQPQHF. DNA for the CDR3: TGTGCCTGGAGCAGACAGGACAATCAGCCCCAGCATTTT.

This clone was counted a few times. The chain links TRBV11-2 to TRBJ2-7; D unresolved. V gave up 0 bases and J gave up 4 bases, with 10 bases separating them. CDR1 is SGHAT, CDR2 FQNNGV, per germline. This CDR3 comprises 14 residues. In nucleotides, the CDR3 is TGTGCCAGCAGCTTAGATCGGCAGAATTACGAGCAGTACTTC. Its translation: CASSLDRQNYEQYF.

V usage is TRBV5-1 and J usage is TRBJ2-2; D gene ambiguous. The germline V and J ends were trimmed by 4 bases and 8 bases, with 9 bases remaining between them. This CDR3 is built from 12 residues. Per germline, CDR1 SGHRS and CDR2 YFSETQ. The chain's CDR3 is CASSMGAGELFF. CDR3 coding DNA: TGCGCCAGCAGCATGGGTGCGGGGGAGCTGTTTTTT.

The J gene is TRBJ1-2, the V gene TRBV5-6; no firm D call. V was cut by 4 bases and J by 4 bases, with 14 bases left in between. The CDR3 spans 14 residues. In germline, CDR1 is SGHDT, CDR2 YYEEEE. This chain's CDR3 is CASSGGGPSYGYTF. The CDR3 DNA reads as TGTGCCAGCAGCGGCGGAGGGCCGAGCTATGGCTACACCTTC. Supplemented by reference TRBV5-6 and TRBJ1-2, the full variable domain reads DAGVTQSPTHLIKTRGQQVTLRCSPKSGHDTVSWYQQALGQGPQFIFQYYEEEERQRGNFPDRFSGHQFPNYSSELNVNALLLGDSALYLCASSGGGPSYGYTFGSGTRLTVV.

The rearrangement uses TRBV19 and TRBJ1-6, with 7 bases that match TRBD1. The CDR3 extends over 15 amino acids. Germline lookup yields CDR1 LNHDA and CDR2 SQIVND (reference sequence). V lost 6 bases to trimming and J lost 5 bases; unmatched junction nucleotides: 7. The CDR3: CASSRGQVDNSPLHF. The CDR3 DNA reads TGTGCCAGTAGCCGCGGACAGGTAGATAATTCACCCCTCCACTTT.

The CDR3 region is CASRSWGQGDVLTF. CDR3 DNA sequence: TGTGCCAGCAGGTCCTGGGGACAGGGTGACGTCCTGACTTTC. The V gene is TRBV11-2, the J gene TRBJ2-6; TRBD1 aligns across 9 bases. Trimming cost V 6 bases and J 11 bases; bases outside gene matches: 8. The CDR3 length is 14 residues. CDR1 is SGHAT and CDR2 is FQNNGV in the germline V gene.

V usage is TRBV28 and J usage is TRBJ1-6; 7 bases align to TRBD1. This CDR3 spans 16 amino acids. The germline CDR1 and CDR2 sequences are MDHEN and SYDVKM. J was trimmed by 4 bases and V by 1 base; bases with no gene match: 4. This CDR3 reads CASSLSTGAYNSPLHF. CDR3 nucleotides: TGTGCCAGCAGTTTATCCACAGGGGCATATAATTCACCCCTCCACTTT.